This paragraph reports one TCR beta chain. Germline CDR1 reads LGHNA; CDR2 reads YNFKEQ. The length of the CDR3 is 16 residues. V lost 2 bases to trimming and J lost 6 bases, with 19 bases between them. The assay was immunoSEQ multiplex PCR, and TCRdb's table has in-frame clones only and misses some. The repertoire holds around 76,000 clones, under 95% seen once, with approximately 5% in the top ten. The data are from a study of blood T cell repertoires in COVID-19. Study background: Samples came from the United States, Italy and Spain, spanning acute and convalescent COVID-19.

The chain is built from TRBV4-2 and TRBJ1-1; D is possibly TRBD1 (6 bases). The sample consisted of peripheral blood. This receptor was taken from a human donor in a cohort sampled during active COVID-19. The CDR3 sequence: CASSQPQNRVMAEAFF. As DNA, the CDR3 is TGTGCCAGCAGCCAACCCCAGAACAGGGTTATGGCTGAAGCTTTCTTT.